A single sample is the source of the 8 T cell receptor beta chains below, sequenced in a study of T cells in Graves' hyperthyroidism and ophthalmopathy. RNA transcripts served as the template for amplifying TCR beta CDR3 regions. RT-PCR in the first round (using the HTBI primer set) targeted the TCR CDR3. In TCRdb, the multiplex PCR reads were re-called with MiXCR into one record per CDR3 protein. Among roughly 500,000 distinct CDR3 sequences listed, roughly a quarter were seen once. Sequenced material: blood. The source is a woman aged 25 to 39 with Graves' ophthalmopathy.

This clonotype was seen many times. CDR3 sequence: CASSPRGFGEKLFF. In DNA form, the CDR3 reads TGTGCCAGCAGTCCCCGGGGGTTCGGTGAAAAACTGTTTTTT. The chain recombines TRBV12-3 or TRBV12-4 with TRBJ1-4; D might be TRBD1 (5 bases). The germline V and J ends were trimmed by 5 bases and 7 bases, with 14 bases remaining between them. The CDR3 contains 14 residues.

This chain links TRBV6-1 with TRBJ1-1, with a tentative D call TRBD1 (5 bases). CDR3 length equals 15 residues. From germline, CDR1 is MNHNS and CDR2 SASEGT. V was cut by 3 bases and J by 1 base, with 12 bases left in between. CDR3 sequence: CASSDSGLWNTEAFF. Written as DNA, the CDR3 is TGTGCCAGCAGTGATTCGGGACTCTGGAACACTGAAGCTTTCTTT.

This clonotype was observed a few times. The genes are TRBV29-1 and TRBJ1-1, with D perhaps matching TRBD1 (5 bases). V was trimmed by 3 bases and J by 5 bases, leaving 10 bases between them. CDR3 length: 12 amino acids. Germline V gives CDR1 SQVTM, CDR2 ANQGSEA. CDR3 amino acids: CSVERGGTEAFF. In DNA form, the CDR3 reads TGCAGCGTTGAGAGGGGAGGGACTGAAGCTTTCTTT.

This clonotype has a count of ten or more. This chain uses TRBV19 with TRBJ1-5, with D uncertain. Germline assignment: CDR1 LNHDA and CDR2 SQIVND (reference sequence). Trimming took off 3 bases at V and 5 bases at J, with 14 bases between the two ends. CDR3 size: 15 residues. CDR3 sequence: CASSIGTVIDQPQHF. The CDR3 DNA reads TGTGCCAGTAGTATCGGTACCGTCATTGATCAGCCCCAGCATTTT.

Concerning this clonotype: This may be a read error, as it is one base from a much larger clone. The gene calls are TRBV28 and TRBJ1-2; no definite D call. The CDR3 is 12 amino acids. The germline V gene encodes CDR1 MDHEN and CDR2 SYDVKM. CDR3 region: CASSYGPYGYAF. In DNA form, the CDR3 reads TGTGCCAGCAGTTATGGACCCTATGGCTACGCCTTC.

This chain joins TRBV29-1 and TRBJ1-2; 7 nucleotides line up with TRBD1. V trimming: 4 bases; J trimming: 8 bases; junction bases outside the gene matches: 7. CDR3 length: 12 amino acids. Germline CDR1 and CDR2: SQVTM and ANQGSEA. The CDR3 reads CSVAMGTEGYTF. The CDR3 nucleotides are TGCAGCGTTGCTATGGGGACAGAGGGCTACACCTTC.

V is TRBV7-2 and J is TRBJ2-2; TRBD1 might be the D (6 bases). Germline loops: CDR1 SGHTA, CDR2 FQGNSA. Trimming stripped 2 bases from V and 13 bases from J, with 14 bases between. The CDR3 is made up of 13 amino acids. The CDR3 is CASSLFGTSRLFF. CDR3 coding DNA: TGTGCCAGCAGCTTATTCGGGACATCGCGGCTGTTTTTT.

This clonotype was found once. The J gene is TRBJ2-5, the V gene TRBV20-1; D might be TRBD2 (6 bases). Germline assignment: CDR1 DFQATT and CDR2 SNEGSKA (reference sequence). The CDR3 has 14 amino acids. V gave up 3 bases and J gave up 5 bases, with 16 bases separating them. CDR3 loop: CSARDYINPETQYF. For the CDR3, the DNA is TGCAGTGCTAGGGACTACATAAACCCGGAGACCCAGTACTTC.